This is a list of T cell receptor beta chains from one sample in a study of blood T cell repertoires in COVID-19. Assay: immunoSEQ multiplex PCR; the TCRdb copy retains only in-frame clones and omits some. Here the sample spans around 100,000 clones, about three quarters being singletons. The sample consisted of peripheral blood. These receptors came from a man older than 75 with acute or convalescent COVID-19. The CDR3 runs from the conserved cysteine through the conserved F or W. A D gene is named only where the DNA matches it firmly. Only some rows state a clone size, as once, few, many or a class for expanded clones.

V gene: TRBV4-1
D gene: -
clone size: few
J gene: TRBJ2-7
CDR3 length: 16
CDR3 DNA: TGCGCCAGCAGCCCAGAGGAGGGGATAATCTCCTACGAGCAGTACTTC
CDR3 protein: CASSPEEGIISYEQYF

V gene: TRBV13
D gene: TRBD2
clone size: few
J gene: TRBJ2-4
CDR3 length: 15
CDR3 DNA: TGTGCCAGCAGCTTTCTAGGACTAGCGGAAAACATTCAGTACTTC
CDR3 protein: CASSFLGLAENIQYF

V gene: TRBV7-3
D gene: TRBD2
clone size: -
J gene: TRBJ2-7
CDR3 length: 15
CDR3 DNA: TGTGCCAGCAGCCTCGCAGGCAGCGGGAGGGCCGAGCAGTACTTC
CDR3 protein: CASSLAGSGRAEQYF

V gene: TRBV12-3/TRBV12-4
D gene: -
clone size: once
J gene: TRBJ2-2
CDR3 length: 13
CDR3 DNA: TGTGCCAGCAGCCCAGGGTGGACCGGGGAGCTGTTTTTT
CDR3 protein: CASSPGWTGELFF

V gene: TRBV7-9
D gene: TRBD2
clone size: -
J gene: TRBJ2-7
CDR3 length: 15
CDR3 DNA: TGTGCCAGCAGCTCCCCGGGGAGGGCAAGCTACGAGCAGTACTTC
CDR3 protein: CASSSPGRASYEQYF

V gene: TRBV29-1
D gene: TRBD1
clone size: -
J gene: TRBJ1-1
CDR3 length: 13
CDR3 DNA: TGCAGCCACCGGACAGGGCGGAACACTGAAGCTTTCTTT
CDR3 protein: CSHRTGRNTEAFF

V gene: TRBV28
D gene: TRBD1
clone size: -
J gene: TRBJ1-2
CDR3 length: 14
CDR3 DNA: TGTGCCAGCAGTCCCGGGGACAGGGGATATGGCTACACCTTC
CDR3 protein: CASSPGDRGYGYTF

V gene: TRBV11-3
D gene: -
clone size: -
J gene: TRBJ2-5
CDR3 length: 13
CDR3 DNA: TGTGCCAGCAGCAGAGGATTTGGGGAGACCCAGTACTTC
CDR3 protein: CASSRGFGETQYF

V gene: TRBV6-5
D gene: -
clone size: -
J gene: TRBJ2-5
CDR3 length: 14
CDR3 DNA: TGTGCCAGCAGTTCACGACTACTTCAAGAGACCCAGTACTTC
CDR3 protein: CASSSRLLQETQYF

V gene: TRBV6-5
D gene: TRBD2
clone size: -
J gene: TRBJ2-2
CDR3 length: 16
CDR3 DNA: TGTGCCAGCAGTTACCGGCAGCGGGAGATCACCGGGGAGCTGTTTTTT
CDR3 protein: CASSYRQREITGELFF

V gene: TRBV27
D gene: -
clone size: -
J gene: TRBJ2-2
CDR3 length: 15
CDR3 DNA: TGTGCCAGCAGTTTAGACGGGAGAAGTACCGGGGAGCTGTTTTTT
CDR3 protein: CASSLDGRSTGELFF

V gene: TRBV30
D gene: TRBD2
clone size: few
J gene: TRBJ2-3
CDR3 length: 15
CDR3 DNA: TGTGCCTGGAGTGGGCTAGCGGGAGCCCGGGATACGCAGTATTTT
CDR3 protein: CAWSGLAGARDTQYF

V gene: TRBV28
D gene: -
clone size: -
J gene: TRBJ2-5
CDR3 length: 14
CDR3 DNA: TGTGCCAGCAGTTCCGGGTTCGTCCGAGAGACCCAGTACTTC
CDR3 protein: CASSSGFVRETQYF

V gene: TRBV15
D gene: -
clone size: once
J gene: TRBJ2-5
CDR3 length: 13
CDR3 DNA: TGTGCCACCAGCAGAGGGGGCCGAGAGACCCAGTACTTC
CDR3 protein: CATSRGGRETQYF

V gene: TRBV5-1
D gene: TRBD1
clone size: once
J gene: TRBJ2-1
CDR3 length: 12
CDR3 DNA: TGCGCCAGCACCCCTCACAGGGGTGAGCAGTTCTTC
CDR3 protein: CASTPHRGEQFF